This T cell receptor beta chain was sequenced for a study of cytomegalovirus exposure and HLA in healthy donors. The study, taken as a whole, reports: Researchers counted 180 or so TCR beta chains as cytomegalovirus-associated. Follow-up analysis later connected one missense variant in DCLRE1C with trimming of TCR beta V- and J-genes. A later analysis showed HLA-associated TCR beta chains outstripping equally common others in clonal expansion.

Concerning this clone: Its target is not known.

Primers for the PCR totalled 60 Vbeta and 13 Jbeta. The repertoire was sequenced with immunoSEQ multiplex PCR; TCRdb's copy has only in-frame clones and lacks some. Among some 200,000 clones listed, approximately 12% were seen once. There are 14 residues in the CDR3. V was shortened by 3 bases and J by 3 bases, with 11 bases between the two germline ends. Germline V gene lookup returns CDR1 LNHDA and CDR2 SQIVND (reference sequence). This sequence was found in a man in his fifties in good health and CMV-seropositive. The chain recombines TRBV19 with TRBJ2-5; maybe TRBD2 (5 bases). Sequencing was performed on PBMCs. Here the CDR3 reads CASSISGMEETQYF. Here the CDR3 DNA reads TGTGCCAGTAGTATCTCCGGGATGGAAGAGACCCAGTACTTC.